This passage covers 15 T cell receptor beta chains from one sample sequenced in a study of CD8 T cells in ankylosing spondylitis. Antigens for these TCRs are unknown. The study, taken as a whole, reports: Made up of fewer than 10 highly homologous variants, a TCR beta motif appeared characteristic of ankylosing spondylitis blood.

TCRdb analysed the 5' RACE reads with MiXCR anew, one entry per CDR3 protein. The data contain over 600,000 distinct CDR3 sequences, around 17% of them singletons. What was sequenced was blood, either unsorted or a sorted T cell fraction (not recorded which). These receptors all stem from a male donor with ankylosing spondylitis.

At least ten counts were recorded for this clonotype. This chain uses TRBV7-2 with TRBJ1-1; D is perhaps TRBD1 (5 bases). Trimming pared 0 bases from V and 4 bases from J, leaving 12 bases between. CDR3 length: 15 residues. From germline, CDR1 is SGHTA and CDR2 FQGNSA. In nucleotides, the CDR3 is TGTGCCAGCAGCTTAGCGCGGGGGGGGGGCACTGAAGCTTTCTTT. This sequence encodes CASSLARGGGTEAFF.

In this sample, this clonotype turned up many times. The V gene is TRBV29-1, the J gene TRBJ2-1; no definite D call. Germline-derived CDR1 and CDR2 are SQVTM and ANQGSEA. The germline V and J ends were trimmed by 0 bases and 5 bases, with 8 bases remaining between them. CDR3 length: 13 residues. CDR3 sequence: CSVEDPLNNEQFF. The CDR3 nucleotides are TGCAGCGTTGAAGATCCCTTAAACAATGAGCAGTTCTTC.

There are a few counts of this clonotype. The rearrangement joins TRBV10-3 to TRBJ1-1; D perhaps matches TRBD1 (5 bases). This CDR3 region has 15 residues. V dropped 3 bases and J dropped 4 bases, with 15 bases sitting between them. CDR1 ENHRY and CDR2 SYGVKD come from the germline V gene. The CDR3 protein is CAISDSGTQGTEAFF. CDR3 coding DNA: TGTGCCATCAGTGACTCCGGGACCCAGGGCACTGAAGCTTTCTTT.

The rearrangement links TRBV27 to TRBJ1-6; tentative D call: TRBD1 (6 bases). The ends were cut back, 1 base at V and 7 bases at J, with 14 bases in the middle. The CDR3 contains 16 residues. Germline loops: CDR1 MNHEY, CDR2 SMNVEV (reference sequence). The CDR3: CASSLWGRGLNSPLHF. The CDR3 DNA follows: TGTGCCAGCAGTTTATGGGGCAGGGGATTGAATTCACCCCTCCACTTT.

This clonotype was seen a handful of times. The rearrangement links TRBV11-2 to TRBJ1-1; TRBD1 aligns across 9 bases. This CDR3 is built from 21 residues. The germline V gene has CDR1 SGHAT and CDR2 FQNNGV. The J segment lost 1 base and the V segment lost 1 base, leaving 19 bases of the junction unmatched. The CDR3 region has the DNA TGTGCCAGCAGCTTAGTATTACGGTCGGGGACAGGGTTCTCGGAGAACACTGAAGCTTTCTTT. Translation gives CASSLVLRSGTGFSENTEAFF.

This clonotype was seen a handful of times. The rearrangement uses TRBV3-1 and TRBJ2-6; a weak D match, TRBD2 (5 bases). Germline loops: CDR1 LGHDT, CDR2 YNNKEL (reference sequence). CDR3 length equals 15 residues. The V gene lost 1 base and the J gene lost 2 bases, with 6 bases spanning the gap. The CDR3 region is CASSQGEPGANVLTF. The CDR3 bases are TGTGCCAGCAGCCAAGGGGAGCCTGGGGCCAACGTCCTGACTTTC.

V gene TRBV20-1 combines with J gene TRBJ2-1; tentatively, D is TRBD1 or TRBD2 (5 bases each). Germline-derived CDR1 and CDR2 are DFQATT and SNEGSKA (reference sequence). V lost 5 bases, J lost 4 bases, and 18 bases lay in between. The CDR3 sequence is 15 residues long. CDR3 nucleotides: TGCAGTGCTGACCCTCAGGGTCGGGGATACAATGAGCAGTTCTTC. It yields the protein CSADPQGRGYNEQFF.

In its sample, this clonotype was seen a few times. The chain couples TRBV11-2 to TRBJ2-2, with 9 nucleotides matching TRBD1. From germline, CDR1 is SGHAT and CDR2 FQNNGV. The length of the CDR3 is 17 residues. V was clipped by 4 bases and J by 2 bases; unmatched bases: 8. CDR3 amino acids: CASSSPGQGRNTGELFF. As DNA, the CDR3 is TGTGCCAGCAGCTCCCCCGGACAGGGGCGAAACACCGGGGAGCTGTTTTTT.

The rearrangement joins TRBV9 to TRBJ1-2; maybe TRBD1 (6 bases). CDR1 is SGDLS, CDR2 YYNGEE, per germline. With 1 base removed from V and 1 base from J, the gap between germline ends came to 14 bases. The CDR3 loop spans 16 amino acids. CDR3 in DNA: TGTGCCAGCAGCGTACTACAGGGACCTTATAACTATGGCTACACCTTC. This sequence encodes CASSVLQGPYNYGYTF.

This clonotype was counted between two and nine times. The chain couples TRBV20-1 to TRBJ2-3; possibly TRBD1 for D (5 bases). This CDR3 is built from 18 residues. Trimming removed 1 base at V and 0 bases at J, with 20 bases between. The germline V gene has CDR1 DFQATT and CDR2 SNEGSKA (reference sequence). Here the CDR3 reads CSARALFQGDPSTDTQYF. The CDR3 DNA reads as TGCAGTGCTAGAGCACTATTCCAGGGCGACCCTAGCACAGATACGCAGTATTTT.

This clonotype was seen only a few times. This chain uses TRBV6-1 with TRBJ2-7; D unclear. The CDR3 length is 13 residues. Per the germline V gene, CDR1 is MNHNS and CDR2 is SASEGT. V dropped 4 bases and J dropped 2 bases, with 9 bases sitting between them. The CDR3 loop reads CASSAASPYEQYF. CDR3 in DNA: TGTGCCAGCAGTGCCGCCTCACCCTACGAGCAGTACTTC.

This clonotype was observed a single time. The chain is built from TRBV20-1 and TRBJ1-2; 7 bases align to TRBD1. Germline lookup yields CDR1 DFQATT and CDR2 SNEGSKA (reference sequence). There are 13 residues in the CDR3. The ends lost 6 bases at V and 0 bases at J; junction bases unmatched: 4. CDR3 coding DNA: TGCAGTGCCCCGGGACAGTCTAACTATGGCTACACCTTC. Translating gives CSAPGQSNYGYTF.

V is TRBV5-1 and J is TRBJ2-7; tentative D call: TRBD1 (5 bases). V was trimmed by 7 bases and J by 5 bases, leaving 13 bases between them. CDR1 and CDR2 (germline): SGHRS, YFSETQ. This CDR3 comprises 12 residues. CDR3 residues: CASGAGTDEQYF. In DNA, the CDR3 is TGCGCCAGCGGGGCAGGTACCGACGAGCAGTACTTC.

This clonotype turned up a few times. V gene TRBV4-2 combines with J gene TRBJ1-5; 8 bases match TRBD1. Trimming cost V 4 bases and J 3 bases; bases outside gene matches: 17. Germline CDR1 reads LGHNA; CDR2 reads YNFKEQ. The CDR3 sequence is 19 residues long. The CDR3 DNA reads as TGTGCCAGCAGCCCATCACCATTCCGGGACAGGATGATCAATCAGCCCCAGCATTTT. Its protein product is CASSPSPFRDRMINQPQHF.

The sample holds a few counts of this clonotype. The chain carries TRBV4-1 and TRBJ1-2; D is possibly TRBD1 (5 bases). Germline V gene sequence: CDR1 MGHRA, CDR2 YSYEKL. Trimming took 3 bases from V and 3 from J, leaving 8 bases between them. The CDR3 extends over 13 amino acids. The CDR3 nucleotides are TGCGCCAGCAGCCACGCGGGGGACTATGGCTACACCTTC. Amino acid sequence: CASSHAGDYGYTF.